This paragraph covers one T cell receptor (beta chain) sequence. Treatment denoted: over 15 received Ad26.COV2.S at low or high dose, single or two shots; roughly five received placebo; per-sample allocation not given. The study sampled participants on day 63 after the first vaccine or placebo injection. The ends lost 4 bases at V and 5 bases at J; junction bases unmatched: 13. The germline V gene encodes CDR1 GTSNPN and CDR2 SVGIG (reference sequence). The CDR3 spans 16 residues. Profiled with immunoSEQ multiplex PCR; TCRdb holds only in-frame clones, not every one. The sample includes 300,000 to 350,000 clones, approximately 87% of them seen just once. This entry comes from a study of Ad26.COV2.S vaccination and SARS-CoV-2 variants.

The source is a person aged 18-65 years who received the Ad26.COV2.S COVID-19 vaccine or a placebo. Material: peripheral blood, obtained in a trial of Ad26.COV2.S vaccine versus placebo. V gene TRBV30 combines with J gene TRBJ2-3, with 9 nucleotides matching TRBD1. The CDR3 coding sequence is TGTGCCTGGAACAGGGGGCGAGCGGGAATTGGAGATACGCAGTATTTT. It specifies CAWNRGRAGIGDTQYF.